This T cell receptor (beta chain) appears in the sequencing data of a study of T cell changes during pregnancy in multiple sclerosis. The CDR3 consists of 13 residues. V was shortened by 1 base and J by 5 bases, with 8 bases between the two germline ends. Germline V CDR1 and CDR2: MGHDK, SYGVNS. The table lists this clone with a count of one. TCRdb keeps only in-frame clones here, not all; method: immunoSEQ multiplex PCR. The sample yields 15,000 to 20,000 clones, about 87% seen once. The TCR originated in a female donor in good health, enrolled as a control in a pregnancy study. The sample was CD8+ T cells from peripheral blood mononuclear cells, taken in the third trimester of pregnancy. The V call is TRBV25-1, the J call TRBJ1-2; unclear D gene. The chain's CDR3 is CASSEFEWYGYTF. In nucleotides, the CDR3 is TGTGCCAGCAGTGAATTTGAGTGGTATGGCTACACCTTC.